Sequencing of this TCR beta chain was carried out in a study of T-cell memory formation after mild COVID-19. In the study overall: TCR clusters largely stayed donor specific. General study points: The study found balanced CD4/CD8 in clones contracting day 15 to 85 and a CD4+ lean in later expanders. CM and EM subsets held most contracting CD4+ clones; EMRA held CD8+ ones. Pre-infection memory held some responding clones, suggesting pre-existing cross-reactive T cells responded.

Germline V CDR1 and CDR2: SEHNR, FQNEAQ (reference sequence). The V and J ends lost 4 bases and 1 base respectively, with 15 bases between them. CDR3 length: 16 residues. To note about this clonotype: The target antigen is unknown.

TCRdb processed the 5' RACE reads anew with MiXCR; each CDR3 protein has one entry. Found here are roughly 120,000 distinct CDR3 sequences, roughly 20% of them singletons; the top ten hold around 41%. The rearrangement uses TRBV7-9 and TRBJ2-3; D not resolved. This clonotype was sampled from a man aged 18 to 30 who had mild COVID-19 (a few samples of this study predate the infection). Cell type and time point are not known. Material: PBMCs or a T cell subset sorted from them (not recorded which). The CDR3: CASSSSGSDGTDTQYF. The CDR3 DNA is TGTGCCAGCAGCTCCAGTGGGTCCGATGGCACAGATACGCAGTATTTT.